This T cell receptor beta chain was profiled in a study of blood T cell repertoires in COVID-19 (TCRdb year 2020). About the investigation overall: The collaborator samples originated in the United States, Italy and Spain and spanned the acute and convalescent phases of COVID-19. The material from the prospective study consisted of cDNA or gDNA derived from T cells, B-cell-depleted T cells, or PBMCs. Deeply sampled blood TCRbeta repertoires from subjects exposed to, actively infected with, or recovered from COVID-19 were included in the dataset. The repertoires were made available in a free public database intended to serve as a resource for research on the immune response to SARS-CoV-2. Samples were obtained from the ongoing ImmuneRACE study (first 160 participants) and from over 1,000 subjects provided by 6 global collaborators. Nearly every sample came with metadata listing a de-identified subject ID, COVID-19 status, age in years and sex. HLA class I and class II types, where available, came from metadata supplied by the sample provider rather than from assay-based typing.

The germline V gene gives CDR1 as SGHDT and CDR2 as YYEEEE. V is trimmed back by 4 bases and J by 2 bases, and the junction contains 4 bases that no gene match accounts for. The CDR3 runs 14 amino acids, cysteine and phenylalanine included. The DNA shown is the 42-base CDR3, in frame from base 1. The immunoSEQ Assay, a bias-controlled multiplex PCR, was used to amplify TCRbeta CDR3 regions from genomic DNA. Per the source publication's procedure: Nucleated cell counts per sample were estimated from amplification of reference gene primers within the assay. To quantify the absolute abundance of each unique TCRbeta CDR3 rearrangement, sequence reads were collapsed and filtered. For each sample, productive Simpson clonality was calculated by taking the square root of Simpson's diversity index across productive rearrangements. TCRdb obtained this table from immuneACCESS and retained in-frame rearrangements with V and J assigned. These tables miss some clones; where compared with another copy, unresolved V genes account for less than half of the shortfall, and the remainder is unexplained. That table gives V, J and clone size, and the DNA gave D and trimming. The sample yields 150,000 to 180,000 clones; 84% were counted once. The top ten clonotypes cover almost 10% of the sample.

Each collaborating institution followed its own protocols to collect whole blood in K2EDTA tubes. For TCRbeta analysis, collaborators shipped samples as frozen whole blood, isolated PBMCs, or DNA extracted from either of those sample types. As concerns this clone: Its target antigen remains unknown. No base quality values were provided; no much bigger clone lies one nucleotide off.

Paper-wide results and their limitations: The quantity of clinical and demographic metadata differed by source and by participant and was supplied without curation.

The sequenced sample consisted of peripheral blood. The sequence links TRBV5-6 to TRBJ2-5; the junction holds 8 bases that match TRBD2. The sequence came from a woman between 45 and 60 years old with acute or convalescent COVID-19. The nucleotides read TGTGCCAGCAGCCTCGGGACTAGACAAGAGACCCAGTACTTC. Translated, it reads CASSLGTRQETQYF.